This T cell receptor (beta chain) is drawn from a study of technical replicates of blood from a few donors. Sequenced by immunoSEQ multiplex PCR; TCRdb stores in-frame clones only, minus some. The data hold around 84,000 clones, with 97% observed a single time. Between the trimmed V and J ends, which lost 8 bases and 5 bases, there was a span of 12 bases. CDR1 is SGHVS, CDR2 FQNEAQ, per germline. The CDR3 is 12 residues long. The TCR was taken from a human donor in good health. The J gene is TRBJ2-5, the V gene TRBV7-8; TRBD2 might be the D (6 bases). Input material: T cells isolated from PBMCs. CDR3 nucleotides: TGTGCCAGCCATGGAGGGGATGAGACCCAGTACTTC. As protein: CASHGGDETQYF.